This T cell receptor (beta chain) was captured by sequencing in a study of T cell changes during pregnancy in multiple sclerosis. TCRdb keeps only in-frame clones here, not all; method: immunoSEQ multiplex PCR. In the table there are more than 45,000 clones, around 90% of which are singletons. Per the germline V gene, CDR1 is SGHTA and CDR2 is FQGTGA. The CDR3 loop spans 12 amino acids. The V and J ends lost 5 bases and 7 bases respectively, with 9 bases between them. Specimen: CD4+ T cells from peripheral blood mononuclear cells, collected in the second trimester of pregnancy. This clonotype originated in a female donor with multiple sclerosis, enrolled in a pregnancy study. The chain carries TRBV7-3 and TRBJ2-1; maybe TRBD2 (6 bases). The CDR3 is CASSAGGNEQFF. Here the CDR3 DNA reads TGTGCCAGCAGCGCCGGGGGTAATGAGCAGTTCTTC.